The 30 T cell receptor beta chains in this list originate from one sample, sequenced in a study of blood T cells in healthy people across ages (dated by TCRdb to the mid-2010s). Library generation was performed with 5' RACE. The data were produced on an Illumina HiSeq 2500. The second PCR ran for roughly 7 to 11 cycles and used a J-beta primer mix along with a sample-barcoded 5' primer. TCRdb reanalyzed the raw reads on its own, using fastp at Q25 for trimming and MiXCR for clone calling, and kept in-frame beta chains. For every CDR3 protein sequence, its rows merge into one entry that carries the most common genes and DNA. The sample yields about 830,000 distinct CDR3 sequences; approximately 67% were counted once. The ten largest clones take up about a quarter of the sample. The source material was blood. These receptors were collected from a man aged 30 to 45 in good health.

The gene calls are TRBV12-3 or TRBV12-4 and TRBJ2-3, with 10 bases matching TRBD2. J lost 2 bases, V lost 1 base, and 6 bases had no gene match. This CDR3 spans 17 amino acids. CDR3 sequence reads: CASSLEASGGNTDTQYF. CDR3 DNA: TGTGCCAGCAGTTTAGAGGCTAGCGGGGGTAACACAGATACGCAGTATTTT.

V is TRBV9 and J is TRBJ2-7, with D possibly TRBD2 on 6 matching bases. Germline lookup yields CDR1 SGDLS and CDR2 YYNGEE. Trimming stripped 0 bases from V and 2 bases from J, with 18 bases between. The CDR3 sequence is 17 residues long. CDR3 nucleotides: TGTGCCAGCAGCGTAGGATTTCTAAATGGGGGGACCTACGAGCAGTACTTC. This sequence encodes CASSVGFLNGGTYEQYF.

The chain couples TRBV9 to TRBJ2-7; D may correspond to TRBD1 or TRBD2 (7 bases each). V lost 0 bases and J 4 bases, leaving 17 bases between the germline ends. From germline, CDR1 is SGDLS and CDR2 YYNGEE. The CDR3 runs to 16 residues. The CDR3 protein is CASSVDARQGGYEQYF. CDR3 DNA sequence: TGTGCCAGCAGCGTAGACGCTCGACAGGGAGGGTACGAGCAGTACTTC.

This clonotype was observed a handful of times. The chain is built from TRBV7-6 and TRBJ2-2; TRBD1 might be the D (5 bases). With 6 bases removed from V and 4 bases from J, the gap between germline ends came to 15 bases. The CDR3 is made up of 15 amino acids. Looked up from germline, CDR1 is SGHVS and CDR2 is FNYEAQ. The CDR3 coding sequence is TGTGCCAGCAGTCCAGACAGTCTCGGCACCGGGGAGCTGTTTTTT. Translating gives CASSPDSLGTGELFF.

The V call is TRBV29-1, the J call TRBJ2-1; 9 nucleotides align to TRBD2. The CDR3 is 18 amino acids. Losses at the gene ends were 0 bases for V and 1 base for J; bases not matched to a gene: 10. In germline, CDR1 is SQVTM, CDR2 ANQGSEA. The CDR3 region is CSVEDRLAGRDSYNEQFF. CDR3 nucleotides: TGCAGCGTTGAAGATCGTCTAGCGGGGCGAGATTCCTACAATGAGCAGTTCTTC.

The rearrangement joins TRBV6-5 to TRBJ2-7; 9 bases line up with TRBD2. Germline V gene sequence: CDR1 MNHEY, CDR2 SVGAGI. Trimming removed 5 bases from V and 5 bases from J; junction bases left unmatched: 7. The length of the CDR3 is 14 residues. The CDR3 nucleotides read TGTGCCAGCAGTGGCCCGGGACTAGCACACGAGCAGTACTTC. Translation gives CASSGPGLAHEQYF.

This clonotype has just a few counts. This rearrangement joins TRBV20-1 to TRBJ1-2, with D unclear. Looked up from germline, CDR1 is DFQATT and CDR2 is SNEGSKA (reference sequence). The CDR3 is made up of 10 amino acids. The germline V and J ends were trimmed by 5 bases and 5 bases, with 6 bases remaining between them. The CDR3 coding sequence is TGCAGTGCTCTGAGTTATGGCTACACCTTC. It specifies CSALSYGYTF.

The rearrangement links TRBV4-3 to TRBJ1-5; D unclear. Deletions cut 0 bases from V and 4 bases from J, with 10 bases between. Germline loops: CDR1 LGHNA, CDR2 YSLEER. This CDR3 is 15 amino acids long. CDR3 residues: CASSQEYGRNQPQHF. The CDR3 DNA sequence: TGCGCCAGCAGCCAAGAATACGGGAGGAATCAGCCCCAGCATTTT.

V usage is TRBV7-2 and J usage is TRBJ2-5; D may correspond to TRBD1 or TRBD2 (6 bases each). The V gene's germline CDR1 is SGHTA and CDR2 FQGNSA. V shed 10 bases and J shed 3 bases, with 21 bases lying between them. This CDR3 has 15 amino acids. The CDR3 sequence is CATSQGGRREETQYF. The CDR3 DNA reads TGTGCCACATCGCAAGGGGGGCGCCGTGAAGAGACCCAGTACTTC.

The rearrangement uses TRBV6-2 or TRBV6-3 and TRBJ2-4, with 9 bases fitting TRBD1. The DNA end lines up better with TRBJ2-7; the J call may be wrong. The CDR3 runs 13 residues. Germline V gives CDR1 MNHEY, CDR2 SVGEGT. In DNA form, the CDR3 reads TGTGCCAGCACTGACAGGGGGACCTACGAGCAGTACTTC. As protein: CASTDRGTYEQYF.

The rearrangement links TRBV5-1 to TRBJ2-2, with D maybe TRBD2 (6 bases). CDR3 length: 16 residues. Trimming shortened V by 4 bases and J by 0 bases, and 13 bases separated the two germline ends. Germline V CDR1 and CDR2: SGHRS, YFSETQ. The CDR3 bases are TGCGCCAGCAGCGGGGGACTGGCACCGAACACCGGGGAGCTGTTTTTT. Its translation is CASSGGLAPNTGELFF. The whole variable domain, remainder taken from reference TRBV5-1 and TRBJ2-2, is KAGVTQTPRYLIKTRGQQVTLSCSPISGHRSVSWYQQTPGQGLQFLFEYFSETQRNKGNFPGRFSGRQFSNSRSEMNVSTLELGDSALYLCASSGGLAPNTGELFFGEGSRLTVL.

The chain links TRBV12-3 or TRBV12-4 to TRBJ2-7; 7 bases are shared with TRBD1. J was trimmed by 0 bases and V by 6 bases; bases with no gene match: 5. CDR3 length: 14 residues. Written as DNA, the CDR3 is TGTGCCAGCAGCGCTTGGGACAGCTCCTACGAGCAGTACTTC. Its translation is CASSAWDSSYEQYF.

The chain combines TRBV4-2 with TRBJ2-3; D gene unclear. V lost 1 base and J 4 bases, leaving 9 bases between the germline ends. The germline CDR1 and CDR2 sequences are LGHNA and YNFKEQ. This CDR3 has 14 amino acids. CDR3 sequence (DNA): TGTGCCAGCAGCCAAGGCCTTCGATCAGATACGCAGTATTTT. Translating it yields CASSQGLRSDTQYF.

The chain joins TRBV11-2 to TRBJ1-1; maybe TRBD1 (6 bases). The CDR3 sequence is 15 residues long. V dropped 0 bases and J dropped 4 bases, with 12 bases sitting between them. Per the germline V gene, CDR1 is SGHAT and CDR2 is FQNNGV. This CDR3 is CASSLDPGAVTEAFF. DNA for the CDR3: TGTGCCAGCAGCTTAGATCCGGGGGCGGTCACTGAAGCTTTCTTT.

This clonotype was observed a few times. The CDR3 here is CASSLVTSGGPTDTQYF. CDR3 in DNA: TGCGCCAGCAGCTTGGTCACTAGCGGGGGTCCCACAGATACGCAGTATTTT. This chain links TRBV5-1 with TRBJ2-3; 11 nucleotides agree with TRBD2. The CDR3 is made up of 17 amino acids. The V segment lost 0 bases and the J segment 2 bases; nucleotides outside the gene matches: 5. CDR1 is SGHRS and CDR2 is YFSETQ in the germline V gene.

This chain connects TRBV4-1 to TRBJ2-1; TRBD2 agrees at 14 bases. The CDR3 totals 14 residues. The germline V gene encodes CDR1 MGHRA and CDR2 YSYEKL. V dropped 8 bases and J dropped 9; count of bases not matched to a gene: 6. The CDR3 DNA reads as TGCGCCAGCCGAGGACTAGCGGGGGGTATTGAGCAGTTCTTC. Protein: CASRGLAGGIEQFF.

Concerning this clonotype: The junction departs from the called germline gene at one end, perhaps through a read error. The CDR3 sequence: CASSDYGYIF. DNA of the CDR3: TGTGCCAGCAGTGACTATGGCTACATCTTC. The V call is TRBV25-1, the J call TRBJ1-2; D is unresolved. The germline CDR1 and CDR2 sequences are MGHDK and SYGVNS. This CDR3 is 10 amino acids long.

This rearrangement joins TRBV3-1 to TRBJ2-1; no clear D. V was trimmed by 5 bases and J by 8 bases, leaving 13 bases between them. Germline CDR1 is LGHDT and CDR2 is YNNKEL (reference sequence). The CDR3 is 13 residues long. DNA for the CDR3: TGTGCCAGCAGCGGACCCGGGCAAGATGAGCAGTTCTTC. Protein product: CASSGPGQDEQFF.

The table lists this clonotype with a few counts. This chain uses TRBV7-9 with TRBJ1-2; D possibly corresponds to TRBD1 (5 bases). Looked up from germline, CDR1 is SEHNR and CDR2 is FQNEAQ (reference sequence). V was shortened by 5 bases and J by 6 bases, with 16 bases between the two germline ends. The CDR3 is 14 residues long. The CDR3 region is CASSPWVGVNGYTF. The CDR3 DNA follows: TGTGCCAGCAGCCCGTGGGTGGGGGTAAATGGCTACACCTTC.

The V gene is TRBV3-1, the J gene TRBJ2-7; 12 bases agree with TRBD2. V was pared by 1 base and J by 6 bases, with 4 bases of the junction left unmatched. The V gene's germline CDR1 is LGHDT and CDR2 YNNKEL (reference sequence). The CDR3 totals 15 residues. The CDR3 protein is CASSQGTSGGREQYF. The CDR3 nucleotides read TGTGCCAGCAGCCAAGGTACTAGCGGGGGGCGCGAGCAGTACTTC.

The chain has TRBV12-3 or TRBV12-4 and TRBJ2-1; tentative D call: TRBD2 (5 bases). The CDR3 contains 12 residues. Trimming left V 7 bases short and J 13 bases short, with 17 bases between. The CDR3 region has the DNA TGTGCCAGCAAAGGTAGTCGGAGGACCCAGTTCTTC. It encodes CASKGSRRTQFF.

The V and J genes are TRBV12-3 or TRBV12-4 and TRBJ1-1, with D possibly TRBD1 on 5 matching bases. Trimming removed 2 bases from V and 6 bases from J, with 10 bases in between. This CDR3 comprises 13 residues. This chain's CDR3 is CASSLLEGAEAFF. The DNA of the CDR3 is TGTGCCAGCAGTTTACTAGAAGGGGCTGAAGCTTTCTTT.

The V gene is TRBV6-5, the J gene TRBJ1-2, with TRBD1 matching 8 bases. V shed 0 bases, J shed 4 bases, and the junction held 13 bases outside the gene matches. In germline, CDR1 is MNHEY, CDR2 SVGAGI. CDR3 length: 18 amino acids. The CDR3 sequence: CASSYSPSTGVVSYGYTF. The CDR3 bases are TGTGCCAGCAGTTACTCACCCTCGACAGGGGTAGTAAGCTATGGCTACACCTTC.

V is TRBV2 and J is TRBJ2-1; 10 bases line up with TRBD1. V was pared by 7 bases and J by 3 bases, with 3 bases of the junction left unmatched. The germline V gene encodes CDR1 SNHLY and CDR2 FYNNEI. The CDR3 has 14 amino acids. The DNA for the CDR3 is TGTGCCAGCAAGTGGACAGGGGGCTACAATGAGCAGTTCTTC. Translation: CASKWTGGYNEQFF.

CDR3 amino acids: CASSGPSGTPAYYNEQFF. The DNA for the CDR3 is TGTGCCAGCTCCGGGCCCTCCGGGACCCCCGCCTACTACAATGAGCAGTTCTTC. The rearrangement joins TRBV2 to TRBJ2-1; D might be TRBD1 or TRBD2, each matching 5 bases. With 8 bases removed from V and 3 bases from J, the gap between germline ends came to 26 bases. CDR3 length: 18 residues. Germline-derived CDR1 and CDR2 are SNHLY and FYNNEI.

DNA for the CDR3: TGTGCCAGCATCCCTCCGGACAGGCCGGCTGAAGCTTTCTTT. Amino acids: CASIPPDRPAEAFF. The chain carries TRBV27 and TRBJ1-1; 7 bases are a match to TRBD1. CDR1 is MNHEY, CDR2 SMNVEV, per germline (reference sequence). The trim removed 7 bases at V and 6 bases at J, leaving 11 bases unmatched. This CDR3 comprises 14 residues.

The chain has TRBV6-5 and TRBJ1-4, with 8 bases lining up with TRBD1. V trimming: 6 bases; J trimming: 8 bases; junction bases outside the gene matches: 11. This CDR3 region has 15 residues. Germline CDR1 and CDR2: MNHEY and SVGAGI. The CDR3 DNA sequence: TGTGCCAGCAGGTTTCTTGGGACAGGACGAGAAAAACTGTTTTTT. It translates to CASRFLGTGREKLFF.

V is TRBV7-2 and J is TRBJ2-7; no definite D call. CDR1 and CDR2 from the germline V gene are SGHTA and FQGNSA. The CDR3 runs 13 residues. With 3 bases removed from V and 3 bases from J, the gap between germline ends came to 9 bases. As DNA, the CDR3 is TGTGCCAGCAGCTTCAATCCTAACTACGAGCAGTACTTC. This translates into CASSFNPNYEQYF. Drawing the rest from reference TRBV7-2 and TRBJ2-7, the complete variable domain is GAGVSQSPSNKVTEKGKDVELRCDPISGHTALYWYRQSLGQGLEFLIYFQGNSAPDKSGLPSDRFSAERTGGSVSTLTIQRTQQEDSAVYLCASSFNPNYEQYFGPGTRLTVT.

V is TRBV6-5 and J is TRBJ1-5; D perhaps matches TRBD1 (6 bases). This CDR3 has 16 residues. CDR1 is MNHEY and CDR2 is SVGAGI in the germline V gene. Trimming pared 6 bases from V and 0 bases from J, leaving 15 bases between. CDR3 DNA sequence: TGTGCCAGCAGCCCGAACAGGGACTATAGCAATCAGCCCCAGCATTTT. Amino acids: CASSPNRDYSNQPQHF.

Only a few counts were recorded for this clonotype. J is TRBJ2-7 and V is TRBV18, with D tentatively TRBD1 (5 bases). The germline V gene has CDR1 KGHSH and CDR2 LQKENI. V was cut by 0 bases and J by 4 bases, with 13 bases left in between. CDR3 length equals 15 residues. Written as DNA, the CDR3 is TGTGCCAGCTCACCACCCCTTGGGGCTGAATACGAGCAGTACTTC. Translation: CASSPPLGAEYEQYF.